The rows below give T cell receptor beta chains drawn from one sample of a study of T-cell reconstitution after alpha-beta-depleted transplantation in children. TCRdb passed the PCR reads through MiXCR, listing each CDR3 protein once. The sample contains fewer than 85,000 distinct CDR3 sequences, 12% to 15% of which appear only once. The sequenced sample was PBMCs, mostly from graft donor cells, obtained 180 days after TCRalphabeta/CD19-depleted stem cell transplant. Receptor source: a male patient under 10 years old who had a stem cell transplant for acute lymphoblastic leukemia, so the T cells may come from the graft donor. CDR3s include the opening cysteine and the closing phenylalanine or tryptophan. A D gene is named only where the DNA matches it firmly. Clone size is not always given. Where it is, it says once, few, many or a class for expanded clones.

j_gene	v_gene	d_gene	len	abundance	CDR3nt	CDR3aa
TRBJ2-1	TRBV7-2	NA	14	few	TGTGCCAGCTCCGGGGCAGGCTCCTACAATGAGCAGTTCTTC	CASSGAGSYNEQFF
TRBJ2-1	TRBV4-1	NA	18	once	TGCGCCAGCAGCCAAGACGGGATTTCGTTAAATCCCTACAATGAGCAGTTCTTC	CASSQDGISLNPYNEQFF
TRBJ2-5	TRBV18	TRBD1	15	NA	TGTGCCAGCTCACCCTTCGACAGGGCCAAAGAGACCCAGTACTTC	CASSPFDRAKETQYF
TRBJ2-3	TRBV5-1	NA	15	NA	TGCGCCAGCAGCTTGGTCCTAGCGAGAACAGATACGCAGTATTTT	CASSLVLARTDTQYF
TRBJ2-2	TRBV29-1	NA	13	NA	TGCAGCGTACGGGGGCGCGAAACCGGGGAGCTGTTTTTT	CSVRGRETGELFF
TRBJ2-1	TRBV29-1	TRBD1	12	few	TGCAGCGTCTGGGACAGATACAATGAGCAGTTCTTC	CSVWDRYNEQFF
TRBJ2-7	TRBV24-1	NA	13	few	TGTGCCACCAGTGACCCCAGGGAATACGAGCAGTACTTC	CATSDPREYEQYF
TRBJ2-7	TRBV20-1	TRBD1	13	NA	TGCAGTGCTTGTACCCCTGGGACAGGCAAGCAGTACTTC	CSACTPGTGKQYF
TRBJ2-5	TRBV5-1	TRBD1	14	many	TGCGCCAGCAGCCTGGGGACAGCCCGAGAGACCCAGTACTTC	CASSLGTARETQYF
TRBJ2-7	TRBV2	TRBD1	13	few	TGTGCCACCTTGACAGGGGGCTCCTACGAGCAGTACTTC	CATLTGGSYEQYF
TRBJ2-5	TRBV7-2	NA	14	NA	TGTGCCAGCAGCTTTTTCGGGTTCGGAGAGACCCAGTACTTC	CASSFFGFGETQYF
TRBJ1-4	TRBV7-2	NA	12	NA	TGTGCCAGCAGCGGGGTGGATGAAAAACTGTTTTTT	CASSGVDEKLFF
TRBJ2-1	TRBV7-2	TRBD2	16	few	TGTGCCAGCAGCTTAAAAGCGGGGGCCGGCTACAATGAGCAGTTCTTC	CASSLKAGAGYNEQFF
TRBJ2-1	TRBV29-1	TRBD2	14	many	TGCAGCGTTGAGGACGGGAGGAAAAACAATGAGCAGTTCTTC	CSVEDGRKNNEQFF
TRBJ2-7	TRBV15	NA	15	many	TGTGCCACCAGCCTACGGACGGGGAGCTCCTACGAGCAGTACTTC	CATSLRTGSSYEQYF
TRBJ2-7	TRBV28	NA	15	NA	TGTGCCAGCAGCCTCGACGGATTTCGCTCCTACGAGCAGTACTTC	CASSLDGFRSYEQYF
TRBJ2-3	TRBV5-1	NA	15	many	TGCGCCAGCAGCTTGGCCGGTAAGGGCACAGATACGCAGTATTTT	CASSLAGKGTDTQYF
TRBJ2-7	TRBV10-3	NA	13	many	TGTGCCATCAGCCTCGGGACGGCCTACGAGCAGTACTTC	CAISLGTAYEQYF
TRBJ2-1	TRBV29-1	TRBD1	13	few	TGCAGCTGCTGGGACAGGGGGGACAATGAGCAGTTCTTC	CSCWDRGDNEQFF
TRBJ2-3	TRBV20-1	NA	13	NA	TGCAGTGCTAGAGATAAGCCCACAGATACGCAGTATTTT	CSARDKPTDTQYF
TRBJ1-5	TRBV27	NA	14	medium-sized	TGTGCCAGCAGTATACAGGGAAGGGATCAGCCCCAGCATTTT	CASSIQGRDQPQHF
TRBJ2-5	TRBV7-3	NA	14	NA	TGTGCCAGCAGCCCCCAAAGTCGGGAAGAGACCCAGTACTTC	CASSPQSREETQYF
TRBJ1-5	TRBV5-6	NA	14	few	TGTGCCAGCAGCTTCGGGAGGGGTCAAGGGGCCCAGCATTTT	CASSFGRGQGAQHF
TRBJ1-1	TRBV5-1	TRBD1	18	few	TGCGCCAGCAGCTCGTTCCCGGGACAGGGGGCGCAGGTCACTGAAGCTTTCTTT	CASSSFPGQGAQVTEAFF
TRBJ2-3	TRBV12-3/TRBV12-4	TRBD1	15	NA	TGTGCCAGCACCCCTCGGGACAGGGGGCCAGATACGCAGTATTTT	CASTPRDRGPDTQYF
TRBJ2-3	TRBV29-1	TRBD1	14	NA	TGCAGCGCTTTACAGGGGTGGAGCACAGATACGCAGTATTTT	CSALQGWSTDTQYF
TRBJ1-4	TRBV7-2	TRBD1	13	many	TGTGCCAGCAGCTCCAGGGGGAATGAAAAACTGTTTTTT	CASSSRGNEKLFF
TRBJ1-2	TRBV27	NA	16	few	TGTGCCAGCAGTTTATCCGACCGGCCAGGGCCTTATGGCTACACCTTC	CASSLSDRPGPYGYTF
TRBJ1-1	TRBV7-2	NA	15	many	TGTGCCAGCAGACGACCTAACCCCAGAGGCACTGAAGCTTTCTTT	CASRRPNPRGTEAFF
TRBJ2-1	TRBV4-3	NA	18	NA	TGCGCCAGCAGCCAAGAAAGTGACGTGACTTACTCCTACAATGAGCAGTTCTTC	CASSQESDVTYSYNEQFF
TRBJ1-1	TRBV6-5	NA	15	few	TGTGCCAGCAGTTACACCCTACGGGGAAGGACTGAAGCTTTCTTT	CASSYTLRGRTEAFF
TRBJ2-2	TRBV7-7	NA	17	NA	TGTGCCAGCAGCTTAGCGCCAGGGGATCTATACACCGGGGAGCTGTTTTTT	CASSLAPGDLYTGELFF
TRBJ2-5	TRBV20-1	NA	14	few	TGCAGTGCTAGAGCGGACTTGACCGGAGAGACCCAGTACTTC	CSARADLTGETQYF
TRBJ1-5	TRBV19	TRBD1	13	few	TGTGCCAGTAGCCAGGGGGCGAATCAGCCCCAGCATTTT	CASSQGANQPQHF
TRBJ2-7	TRBV20-1	NA	13	few	TGCAGTGCTTACCGGGGGCAGGTTTACGAGCAGTACTTC	CSAYRGQVYEQYF
TRBJ1-1	TRBV11-3	TRBD1	14	many	TGTGCCAGCAGCTTGGAGGGGGCGAGCACTGAAGCTTTCTTT	CASSLEGASTEAFF